The 22 T cell receptor beta chains presented below share a single source sample, sequenced in a study of cytomegalovirus exposure and HLA in healthy donors. The study ran its PCR with 60 Vbeta and 13 Jbeta primers. The method was immunoSEQ multiplex PCR; TCRdb's version includes in-frame clones alone and lacks a portion of them. Counted here are 150,000 to 200,000 clones, about 71% occurring once; the ten biggest clones make up 1.1% to 1.5%. The specimen sequenced was PBMCs. These receptors were obtained from a man aged 50-59 years in good health and CMV-seronegative.

The gene calls are TRBV5-1 and TRBJ2-5; TRBD1 matches 7 bases. With 4 bases clipped from V and 3 bases from J, the junction kept 3 bases outside the gene matches. CDR1 is SGHRS and CDR2 is YFSETQ in the germline V gene. CDR3 size: 13 residues. The CDR3 reads CASSRQGEETQYF. CDR3 DNA sequence: TGCGCCAGCAGCAGGCAGGGGGAAGAGACCCAGTACTTC.

A word on this clone: One end of the junction varies from germline; a read error may be responsible. The chain recombines TRBV7-7 with TRBJ2-1, with a weak D call TRBD1 (7 bases). CDR3 length equals 11 residues. Germline V gene sequence: CDR1 SSHAT, CDR2 FNYEAQ (reference sequence). The CDR3 protein is CASSSGGEQFF. The CDR3 DNA reads TGTGCTAGCAGTTCAGGGGGGGAGCAGTTCTTC.

There are a few counts of this clone. CDR3 residues: CASSGDRENQYF. The CDR3 DNA follows: TGCGCCAGCAGCGGGGACAGGGAGAATCAGTACTTC. The chain couples TRBV5-1 to TRBJ2-4; 9 positions match TRBD1. V dropped 4 bases and J dropped 12; count of bases not matched to a gene: 5. The CDR3 is made up of 12 amino acids. Germline lookup yields CDR1 SGHRS and CDR2 YFSETQ.

This clone came up many times. The J gene is TRBJ2-7, the V gene TRBV5-1; D gene uncertain. The CDR3 contains 14 residues. Trimming removed 0 bases at V and 5 bases at J, with 12 bases between. Germline values: CDR1 SGHRS, CDR2 YFSETQ. CDR3 region: CASSLVLAPHEQYF. The CDR3 DNA is TGCGCCAGCAGCTTGGTTTTGGCCCCCCACGAGCAGTACTTC.

The gene calls are TRBV19 and TRBJ1-2; the D is unclear. The CDR3 is made up of 13 amino acids. The V gene's germline CDR1 is LNHDA and CDR2 SQIVND (reference sequence). Deletions cut 1 base from V and 6 bases from J, with 9 bases between. The CDR3 reads CASSIGGWNGYTF. For the CDR3, the DNA is TGTGCCAGTAGTATAGGAGGGTGGAATGGCTACACCTTC.

This clone was counted a single time. V usage is TRBV7-9 and J usage is TRBJ1-3, with TRBD1 matching over 7 bases. The CDR3 spans 17 residues. Germline loops: CDR1 SEHNR, CDR2 FQNEAQ (reference sequence). V was pared by 0 bases and J by 3 bases, with 8 bases of the junction left unmatched. CDR3 protein: CASSLAAGGSIGNTIYF. CDR3 nucleotide sequence: TGTGCCAGCAGCTTAGCGGCAGGGGGTTCTATTGGAAACACCATATATTTT. Full variable domain (missing parts from reference TRBV7-9 and TRBJ1-3): DTGVSQNPRHKITKRGQNVTFRCDPISEHNRLYWYRQTLGQGPEFLTYFQNEAQLEKSRLLSDRFSAERPKGSFSTLEIQRTEQGDSAMYLCASSLAAGGSIGNTIYFGEGSWLTVV.

V is TRBV7-2 and J is TRBJ2-3; TRBD1 aligns across 7 bases. The ends lost 5 bases at V and 11 bases at J; junction bases unmatched: 10. The CDR3 totals 13 residues. CDR1 and CDR2 from the germline V gene are SGHTA and FQGNSA. CDR3 bases: TGTGCCAGCAGCCCAGCCGGGACAGCTTTGCAGTATTTT. Translated: CASSPAGTALQYF.

The CDR3 DNA is TGTGCCTCCGGCAGACGGGGGTATAATGAGCAGTTCTTC. Translating it yields CASGRRGYNEQFF. The chain carries TRBV6-1 and TRBJ2-1, with D perhaps TRBD2 (6 bases). Germline values: CDR1 MNHNS, CDR2 SASEGT. The CDR3 covers 13 residues. V lost 11 bases and J 7 bases, leaving 18 bases between the germline ends.

The CDR3 loop reads CASSIVRGADEQYF. CDR3 coding DNA: TGTGCCAGTAGTATAGTTCGGGGGGCCGACGAGCAGTACTTC. The chain has TRBV19 and TRBJ2-7, with a tentative D call TRBD2 (7 bases). Trimming stripped 1 base from V and 5 bases from J, with 12 bases between. CDR3 size: 14 residues. Germline V gene sequence: CDR1 LNHDA, CDR2 SQIVND (reference sequence).

The chain carries TRBV7-8 and TRBJ1-1; 10 bases fit TRBD1. The CDR3 has 16 residues. Germline-derived CDR1 and CDR2 are SGHVS and FQNEAQ. With 2 bases clipped from V and 3 bases from J, the junction kept 6 bases outside the gene matches. The CDR3, as DNA: TGTGCCAGCAGCTTAAGAGACAGGGGGCGCGACACTGAAGCTTTCTTT. Amino acid sequence: CASSLRDRGRDTEAFF.

This chain uses TRBV28 with TRBJ2-7, with D hard to call. CDR1 and CDR2 from the germline V gene are MDHEN and SYDVKM. The CDR3 loop spans 14 amino acids. Trimming left V 2 bases short and J 0 bases short, with 8 bases between. CDR3 region: CASSLRHSSYEQYF. In DNA, the CDR3 is TGTGCCAGCAGTTTAAGACACAGCTCCTACGAGCAGTACTTC.

This rearrangement joins TRBV11-2 to TRBJ1-2; 8 nucleotides agree with TRBD1. Germline V gives CDR1 SGHAT, CDR2 FQNNGV. V gave up 1 base and J gave up 8 bases; unmatched junction bases: 3. CDR3 length: 13 amino acids. Written as DNA, the CDR3 is TGTGCCAGCAGCTTAGGCAGGGGGCAGGGCTACACCTTC. Translating gives CASSLGRGQGYTF.

V usage is TRBV28 and J usage is TRBJ2-3, with D maybe TRBD2 (5 bases). V lost 7 bases to trimming and J lost 1 base, with 15 bases between them. The CDR3 is 15 residues long. Germline CDR1 and CDR2: MDHEN and SYDVKM. CDR3 DNA sequence: TGTGCCAGCATTAAGATTCTCGGGGGCACAGATACGCAGTATTTT. It encodes CASIKILGGTDTQYF. The whole variable domain, filled in from reference TRBV28 and TRBJ2-3, reads DVKVTQSSRYLVKRTGEKVFLECVQDMDHENMFWYRQDPGLGLRLIYFSYDVKMKEKGDIPEGYSVSREKKERFSLILESASTNQTSMYLCASIKILGGTDTQYFGPGTRLTVL.

This clone was detected a few times. The CDR3 coding sequence is TGTGCCAGCAGTTTATCCAGGGATCAGCCCCAGCATTTT. Encoded protein: CASSLSRDQPQHF. This rearrangement joins TRBV27 to TRBJ1-5; tentatively, D is TRBD1 (5 bases). Germline V gene data show CDR1 as MNHEY and CDR2 as SMNVEV (reference sequence). V was shortened by 0 bases and J by 5 bases, with 5 bases between the two germline ends. The CDR3 is 13 amino acids.

The chain combines TRBV5-4 with TRBJ1-1; 7 bases match TRBD1. After removal of 5 bases from V and 7 bases from J, the junction contained 8 bases not matched to a gene. This CDR3 region has 13 residues. CDR1 SGHNT and CDR2 YYREEE come from the germline V gene (reference sequence). The CDR3 region is CASRFDRDGEAFF. The CDR3 DNA follows: TGTGCCAGCAGGTTTGACAGGGATGGTGAAGCTTTCTTT.

The chain combines TRBV15 with TRBJ2-5; D is unresolved. CDR1 is LNHNV and CDR2 is YYDKDF in the germline V gene (reference sequence). The V and J ends lost 0 bases and 1 base respectively, with 9 bases between them. The CDR3 contains 15 residues. CDR3 DNA sequence: TGTGCCACCAGCAGAGATCTGGGCCGCCAAGAGACCCAGTACTTC. Its protein product is CATSRDLGRQETQYF.

This clone came up a few times. The chain has TRBV15 and TRBJ1-6; 7 bases map to TRBD1. CDR1 and CDR2 (germline): LNHNV, YYDKDF (reference sequence). The J segment lost 4 bases and the V segment lost 0 bases, leaving 3 bases of the junction unmatched. The CDR3 totals 16 residues. The CDR3 DNA reads TGTGCCACCAGCAGAGAAGCAGGGGGATATAATTCACCCCTCCACTTT. Its translation: CATSREAGGYNSPLHF.

The J gene is TRBJ2-6, the V gene TRBV5-1; D is uncertain. V was cut by 2 bases and J by 4 bases, with 10 bases left in between. The CDR3 is made up of 15 amino acids. Germline V gives CDR1 SGHRS, CDR2 YFSETQ. CDR3 sequence reads: CASSLTATGANVLTF. The CDR3 DNA reads TGCGCCAGCAGCTTAACAGCTACAGGGGCCAACGTCCTGACTTTC.

This sequence joins TRBV5-6 and TRBJ1-1, with D tentatively TRBD1 (5 bases). In germline, CDR1 is SGHDT, CDR2 YYEEEE. V was cut by 0 bases and J by 4 bases, with 7 bases left in between. This CDR3 is built from 13 residues. The CDR3 spells CASSLGQITEAFF. The CDR3 coding sequence is TGTGCCAGCAGCTTGGGACAGATCACTGAAGCTTTCTTT. The full variable domain, in which reference TRBV5-6 and TRBJ1-1 provide the parts outside the CDR3, is DAGVTQSPTHLIKTRGQQVTLRCSPKSGHDTVSWYQQALGQGPQFIFQYYEEEERQRGNFPDRFSGHQFPNYSSELNVNALLLGDSALYLCASSLGQITEAFFGQGTRLTVV.

The chain couples TRBV7-6 to TRBJ2-1, with TRBD2 matching over 8 bases. Germline CDR1 is SGHVS and CDR2 is FNYEAQ. This CDR3 spans 16 amino acids. V was clipped by 7 bases and J by 11 bases; unmatched bases: 19. Written as DNA, the CDR3 is TGTGCCAGCACCCCCATGAGCGGGGGACCCCAGATTAAGCAGTTCTTC. Its protein product is CASTPMSGGPQIKQFF.

This clone was observed a few times. The chain employs TRBV7-9 and TRBJ1-2; the match to TRBD1 covers 7 bases. V was clipped by 4 bases and J by 6 bases; unmatched bases: 2. Germline CDR1 SEHNR, CDR2 FQNEAQ (reference sequence). The CDR3 consists of 12 residues. This CDR3 reads CASSSTGDGYTF. The CDR3 bases are TGTGCCAGCAGCTCTACAGGGGATGGCTACACCTTC. The complete variable domain, with remaining parts taken from reference TRBV7-9 and TRBJ1-2, reads DTGVSQNPRHKITKRGQNVTFRCDPISEHNRLYWYRQTLGQGPEFLTYFQNEAQLEKSRLLSDRFSAERPKGSFSTLEIQRTEQGDSAMYLCASSSTGDGYTFGSGTRLTVV.

This sequence joins TRBV6-1 and TRBJ1-2; TRBD1 aligns across 9 bases. V lost 6 bases, J lost 4 bases, and 6 bases stayed unmatched. The germline V gene encodes CDR1 MNHNS and CDR2 SASEGT. The CDR3 length is 14 residues. DNA of the CDR3: TGTGCCAGCAGGTGGAACAGGGGGCTCTATGGCTACACCTTC. Protein: CASRWNRGLYGYTF.